This T cell receptor beta chain derives from a study of regulatory T cells in long-lasting Graves disease. Ten or more counts support this clonotype. Through Arm-PCR of CDR3 regions and iRepertoire HTBI primers, TCR beta libraries were built. TCRdb processed the multiplex PCR reads anew with MiXCR; each CDR3 protein has one entry. The sample includes about 320,000 distinct CDR3 sequences, 18% of them seen just once. Described time point: newly diagnosed GD, antithyroid drugs for less than 3 months. PBMC-extracted RNA yielded the TCR library. The CDR3 runs to 13 residues. Per germline, CDR1 KGHSH and CDR2 LQKENI. Trimming took off 0 bases at V and 5 bases at J, with 7 bases between the two ends.

This sequence originates from a female donor with Graves disease. The chain joins TRBV18 to TRBJ2-5; D gene uncertain. Sequenced material: peripheral blood mononuclear cells (PBMCs), taken at new diagnosis, from a patient treated with antithyroid drugs. The CDR3 spells CASSPPSSETQYF. As DNA, the CDR3 is TGTGCCAGCTCACCACCGAGTTCGGAGACCCAGTACTTC.